One and the same sample provided the 7 T cell receptor beta chains below, sequenced in a study of cytomegalovirus exposure and HLA in healthy donors. Primers: 60 Vbeta forward and 13 Jbeta reverse. The method was immunoSEQ multiplex PCR; TCRdb's version includes in-frame clones alone and lacks a portion of them. Here the sample spans around 150,000 clones, over 65% being singletons. Sequencing was done on a sample of PBMCs. Receptors were obtained from a middle-aged woman in good health and CMV-seronegative.

V gene TRBV1 combines with J gene TRBJ2-3; the D call in the table, TRBD1, was not verified against the DNA. TRBV1 is assigned pseudogene status. CDR3 size: 18 residues. CDR3 residues: CTSSHPSERGPSTDTQYF. CDR3 nucleotides: TGCACCAGCAGCCACCCTAGCGAGAGGGGGCCCAGCACAGATACGCAGTATTTT.

The rearrangement joins TRBV10-3 to TRBJ2-5; the D gene is possibly TRBD2 (6 bases). Between the trimmed V and J ends, which lost 6 bases and 6 bases, there was a span of 20 bases. This CDR3 has 15 residues. Germline values: CDR1 ENHRY, CDR2 SYGVKD. DNA for the CDR3: TGTGCCATCAGCGATCCGAGACTAGGAGGGCAGACCCAGTACTTC. It encodes CAISDPRLGGQTQYF.

The V gene is TRBV25-1, the J gene TRBJ1-3; D is ambiguous. The CDR3 is 12 residues long. V lost 4 bases and J lost 4, with 5 bases in between. The germline gives CDR1 MGHDK, CDR2 SYGVNS. CDR3 nucleotide sequence: TGTGCCAGCAGTGCCCAGGGAAACACCATATATTTT. Translating gives CASSAQGNTIYF.

The chain joins TRBV7-9 to TRBJ2-7, with D tentatively TRBD2 (6 bases). CDR1 is SEHNR, CDR2 FQNEAQ, per germline (reference sequence). CDR3 length: 14 amino acids. The germline V and J ends were trimmed by 3 bases and 5 bases, with 14 bases remaining between them. The CDR3 DNA reads as TGTGCCAGCAGCTTGCGGGACGACTTCCACGAGCAGTACTTC. Its protein is CASSLRDDFHEQYF.

The gene calls are TRBV19 and TRBJ2-1; D perhaps matches TRBD2 (5 bases). There are 17 residues in the CDR3. Germline V gives CDR1 LNHDA, CDR2 SQIVND (reference sequence). V was trimmed by 2 bases and J by 3 bases, leaving 17 bases between them. The CDR3 reads CASSIKGKEERYNEQFF. DNA for the CDR3: TGTGCCAGTAGTATAAAAGGGAAGGAGGAACGCTACAATGAGCAGTTCTTC. The full variable domain, completed using reference TRBV19 and TRBJ2-1, is DGGITQSPKYLFRKEGQNVTLSCEQNLNHDAMYWYRQDPGQGLRLIYYSQIVNDFQKGDIAEGYSVSREKKESFPLTVTSAQKNPTAFYLCASSIKGKEERYNEQFFGPGTRLTVL.

V and J are TRBV6-4 and TRBJ1-6; D remains unclear. V shed 8 bases and J shed 8 bases, with 16 bases lying between them. This CDR3 comprises 14 residues. Germline V gives CDR1 MRHNA, CDR2 SNTAGT. CDR3 nucleotide sequence: TGTGCCAGCCCGCAAAGGGAGGGTTATTCACCCCTCCACTTT. Translating gives CASPQREGYSPLHF.

The V gene is TRBV13, the J gene TRBJ2-1; TRBD1 might be the D (5 bases). Germline V gene lookup returns CDR1 PRHDT and CDR2 FYEKMQ (reference sequence). This CDR3 region has 14 residues. The V end lost 5 bases, the J end lost 6 bases, and 14 bases lay between the germline ends. For the CDR3, the DNA is TGTGCCAGCAGCCTACCCACAGGCCTCAATGAGCAGTTCTTC. Its protein product is CASSLPTGLNEQFF.